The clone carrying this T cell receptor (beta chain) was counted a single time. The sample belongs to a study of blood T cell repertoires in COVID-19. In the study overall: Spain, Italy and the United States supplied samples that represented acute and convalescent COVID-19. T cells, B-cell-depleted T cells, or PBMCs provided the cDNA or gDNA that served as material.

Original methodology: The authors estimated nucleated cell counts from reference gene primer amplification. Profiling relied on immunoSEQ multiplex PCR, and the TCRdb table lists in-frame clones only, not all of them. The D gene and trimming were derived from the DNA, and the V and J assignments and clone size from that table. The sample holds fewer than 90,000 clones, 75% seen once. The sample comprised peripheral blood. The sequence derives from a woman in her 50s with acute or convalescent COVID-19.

CDR3 coding DNA: TGTGCCAGCAGCTTGGCCGGACGGGGGGCACTAACCACTGAAGCTTTCTTT. Its translation is CASSLAGRGALTTEAFF. The rearrangement links TRBV5-4 to TRBJ1-1; tentative D call: TRBD1 (6 bases). Germline V lookup: CDR1 SGHNT, CDR2 YYREEE (reference sequence). V was shortened by 0 bases and J by 4 bases, with 19 bases between the two germline ends. This CDR3 comprises 17 residues.